This T cell receptor (beta chain) was captured by sequencing in a study of shared clonotypes between healthy human individuals. Regarding the study as a whole: Naive CD4 clonotype sharing across four donors was 5% to 6%. Rarefaction analysis demonstrated incomplete sorted-subset sequencing notwithstanding large depth.

The V segment lost 4 bases and the J segment 2 bases; nucleotides outside the gene matches: 6. This CDR3 comprises 17 residues. CDR1 and CDR2 from the germline V gene are LNHDA and SQIVND (reference sequence). Each cell subset's genomic DNA was divided evenly among several immunoSEQ plates. Profiled with immunoSEQ multiplex PCR; TCRdb holds only in-frame clones, not every one. The table has a few hundred thousand clones, approximately 97% seen once; the top ten hold about 0.057%. As concerns this clone: The antigen remains unidentified.

This clonotype originated in a woman aged 25 to 45 in good health. V and J are TRBV19 and TRBJ2-3; 13 bases match TRBD2. Sequencing used naive CD4+ T cells sorted from blood. Regarding subset: CD45RA+ positively selected. CDR3 residues: CASSRGTSGALTDTQYF. For the CDR3, the DNA is TGTGCCAGTAGTAGGGGGACTAGCGGGGCCCTCACAGATACGCAGTATTTT.